This TCR beta chain came from a study of shared clonotypes between healthy human individuals. Study-wide points: Though the depth was large, rarefaction showed that sorted-subset sequencing was incomplete.

As regards this clone: The antigen is unknown.

Sequenced by immunoSEQ multiplex PCR; TCRdb stores in-frame clones only, minus some. The table includes fewer than 400,000 clones, around 72% detected once. The CD4+ fraction was divided into a CD45RA+ naive subset and a CD45RA-negative memory subset. The CDR3 is 17 amino acids. V was clipped by 3 bases and J by 1 base, with 17 bases between them. Germline V gene lookup returns CDR1 SGHRS and CDR2 YFSETQ. The sample consisted of memory CD4+ T cells sorted from blood. Subset specified: CD45RA-negative fraction. The sequence was obtained from a man aged 30 to 39 in good health. The chain employs TRBV5-1 and TRBJ2-1; maybe TRBD2 (6 bases). Here the CDR3 DNA reads TGCGCCAGCAGCTACTCGAGCGCGGGACTTTCCTACAATGAGCAGTTCTTC. It codes for CASSYSSAGLSYNEQFF.